Below, 11 T cell receptor beta chains from the same sample are listed, as sequenced in a study of CD8+ T cells in alopecia areata. Treatment here: oral pan-JAK inhibitor, 5-10 mg twice daily. Reverse transcription of extracted RNA yielded cDNA, which provided the sequencing template. Data came from immunoSEQ multiplex PCR; TCRdb stores just in-frame clones and leaves some out. The sample contains hundreds of thousands of clones, approximately 65% of which appear only once. Sequencing used CD4+ T cells sorted from blood, obtained around week 44, from a patient treated with tofacitinib. Source of these receptors: a human donor with alopecia areata.

The rearrangement links TRBV5-6 to TRBJ2-4; TRBD1 matches at 7 bases. The V segment lost 5 bases and the J segment 5 bases; nucleotides outside the gene matches: 4. This CDR3 contains 13 residues. Germline lookup yields CDR1 SGHDT and CDR2 YYEEEE. The CDR3, as DNA: TGTGCCAGCAGTCCTGGGACAGAAAACATTCAGTACTTC. Amino acid sequence: CASSPGTENIQYF.

The genes are TRBV10-3 and TRBJ1-5; 9 positions agree with TRBD1. There are 15 residues in the CDR3. CDR1 and CDR2 (germline): ENHRY, SYGVKD. Losses at the gene ends were 4 bases for V and 5 bases for J; bases not matched to a gene: 6. CDR3 amino acids: CAISATGGWDQPQHF. In DNA form, the CDR3 reads TGTGCCATCAGTGCGACAGGGGGATGGGATCAGCCCCAGCATTTT.

This chain joins TRBV4-1 and TRBJ2-7, with 10 nucleotides matching TRBD1. Trimming cost V 1 base and J 6 bases; bases outside gene matches: 6. CDR3 length: 15 amino acids. Germline CDR1 and CDR2: MGHRA and YSYEKL. The CDR3 spells CASSQVETGGAEQYF. CDR3 DNA sequence: TGCGCCAGCAGCCAAGTTGAGACAGGGGGCGCCGAGCAGTACTTC.

This clone came up a few times. This rearrangement joins TRBV30 to TRBJ1-1, with unresolved D. Germline-derived CDR1 and CDR2 are GTSNPN and SVGIG (reference sequence). V dropped 3 bases and J dropped 0 bases, with 5 bases sitting between them. CDR3 length: 12 amino acids. The CDR3 DNA is TGTGCCTGGAGCCGGTTGAACACTGAAGCTTTCTTT. This translates into CAWSRLNTEAFF.

The V and J genes are TRBV5-5 and TRBJ2-2, with D unresolved. Germline loops: CDR1 SGHKS, CDR2 YYEKEE (reference sequence). The CDR3 length is 15 residues. Trimming cost V 5 bases and J 3 bases, with 14 bases left between them. CDR3 residues: CASRYTITDTGELFF. The CDR3 region has the DNA TGTGCCAGCAGATACACGATAACGGACACCGGGGAGCTGTTTTTT.

The chain recombines TRBV29-1 with TRBJ2-3; 11 bases are shared with TRBD2. CDR3 size: 15 residues. V shed 6 bases and J 2 bases; nucleotides not matched to a gene: 7. Germline loops: CDR1 SQVTM, CDR2 ANQGSEA. The CDR3, as DNA: TGCAGCGTCAAAACTAGCGGGGGCCTCACAGATACGCAGTATTTT. The encoded protein is CSVKTSGGLTDTQYF.

A word on this clone: Other DNA sequences of this sample code for an identical CDR3. The gene calls are TRBV29-1 and TRBJ2-5; TRBD1 aligns across 7 bases. The CDR3 length is 12 residues. Germline CDR1 is SQVTM and CDR2 is ANQGSEA. V lost 6 bases to trimming and J lost 1 base; unmatched junction nucleotides: 2. CDR3 nucleotide sequence: TGCAGCGTCGGGACAGCCCAAGAGACCCAGTACTTC. Residues: CSVGTAQETQYF. Together with reference TRBV29-1 and TRBJ2-5, the CDR3 gives the full variable domain: SAVISQKPSRDICQRGTSLTIQCQVDSQVTMMFWYRQQPGQSLTLIATANQGSEATYESGFVIDKFPISRPNLTFSTLTVSNMSPEDSSIYLCSVGTAQETQYFGPGTRLLVL.

This clone was seen more than once but under ten times. The chain has TRBV10-3 and TRBJ2-7, with 7 positions matching TRBD1. Germline V gene lookup returns CDR1 ENHRY and CDR2 SYGVKD. CDR3 length equals 15 residues. V lost 10 bases to trimming and J lost 0 bases; unmatched junction nucleotides: 12. The chain's CDR3 is CATRIQGENSYEQYF. The CDR3 DNA reads as TGTGCCACTCGGATCCAGGGGGAGAACTCCTACGAGCAGTACTTC.

The chain couples TRBV23-1 to TRBJ1-5, with D possibly TRBD1 on 6 matching bases. TRBV23-1 is treated as an ORF (open reading frame) with a function not yet certain. V gave up 6 bases and J gave up 5 bases, with 20 bases separating them. The CDR3 consists of 16 residues. The CDR3 is CASSNRVLDYHQPQHF. For the CDR3, the DNA is TGCGCCAGCAGCAACAGGGTTCTAGATTATCATCAGCCCCAGCATTTT.

V is TRBV7-3 and J is TRBJ2-3, with D perhaps given as TRBD1 or TRBD2 (5 bases each). Germline V gene sequence: CDR1 SGHTA, CDR2 FQGTGA. V lost 8 bases to trimming and J lost 2 bases, with 11 bases between them. This CDR3 region has 13 residues. CDR3 region: CASRDGNTDTQYF. DNA for the CDR3: TGTGCCAGCCGGGACGGCAACACAGATACGCAGTATTTT.

The gene calls are TRBV29-1 and TRBJ1-3; D ambiguous. This CDR3 is built from 11 residues. Per the germline V gene, CDR1 is SQVTM and CDR2 is ANQGSEA. Trimming cost V 5 bases and J 4 bases, with 6 bases left between them. CDR3 DNA sequence: TGCAGCGTTCAGGCGGGAAACACCATATATTTT. Protein sequence: CSVQAGNTIYF.